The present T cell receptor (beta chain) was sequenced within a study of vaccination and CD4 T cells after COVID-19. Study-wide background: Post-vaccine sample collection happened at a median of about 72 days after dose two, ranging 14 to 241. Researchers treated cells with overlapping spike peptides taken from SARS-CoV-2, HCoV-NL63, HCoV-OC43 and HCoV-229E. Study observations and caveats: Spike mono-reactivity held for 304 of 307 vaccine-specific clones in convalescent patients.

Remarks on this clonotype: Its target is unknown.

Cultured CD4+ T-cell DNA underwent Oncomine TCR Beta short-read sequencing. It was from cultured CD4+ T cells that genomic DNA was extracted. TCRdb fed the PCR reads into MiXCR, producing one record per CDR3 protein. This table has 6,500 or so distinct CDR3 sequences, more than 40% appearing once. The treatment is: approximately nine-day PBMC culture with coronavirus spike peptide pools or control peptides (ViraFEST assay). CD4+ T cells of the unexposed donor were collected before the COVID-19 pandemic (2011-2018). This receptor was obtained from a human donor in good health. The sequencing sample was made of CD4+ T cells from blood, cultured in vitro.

CDR3 DNA: TGTGCCACCAGCAGTTTCCTGACTAGCGGGGGGAACAATGAGCAGTTCTTC. Encoded protein: CATSSFLTSGGNNEQFF. The chain has TRBV15 and TRBJ2-1; 13 bases match TRBD2. CDR3 size: 17 residues. Germline V lookup: CDR1 LNHNV, CDR2 YYDKDF (reference sequence). With 3 bases clipped from V and 5 bases from J, the junction kept 7 bases outside the gene matches. Complete variable domain (other parts from reference TRBV15 and TRBJ2-1): DAMVIQNPRYQVTQFGKPVTLSCSQTLNHNVMYWYQQKSSQAPKLLFHYYDKDFNNEADTPDNFQSRRPNTSFCFLDIRSPGLGDTAMYLCATSSFLTSGGNNEQFFGPGTRLTVL.